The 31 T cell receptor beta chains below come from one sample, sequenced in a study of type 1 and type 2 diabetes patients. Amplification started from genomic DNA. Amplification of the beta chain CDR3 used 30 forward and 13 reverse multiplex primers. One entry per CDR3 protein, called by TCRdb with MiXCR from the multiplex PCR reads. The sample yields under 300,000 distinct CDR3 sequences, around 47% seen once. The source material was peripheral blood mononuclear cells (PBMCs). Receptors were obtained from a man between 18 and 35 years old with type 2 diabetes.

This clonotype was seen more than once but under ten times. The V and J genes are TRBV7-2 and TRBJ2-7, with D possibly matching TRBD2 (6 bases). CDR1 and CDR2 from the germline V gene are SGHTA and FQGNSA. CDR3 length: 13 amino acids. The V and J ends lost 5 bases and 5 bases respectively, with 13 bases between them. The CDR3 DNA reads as TGTGCCAGCAGCGGGCAGGGAGGAAACGAGCAGTACTTC. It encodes CASSGQGGNEQYF.

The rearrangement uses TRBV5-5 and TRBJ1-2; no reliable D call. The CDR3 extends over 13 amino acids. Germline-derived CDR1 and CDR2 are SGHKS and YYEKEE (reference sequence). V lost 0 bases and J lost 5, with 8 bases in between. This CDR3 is CASSLEPGYGYTF. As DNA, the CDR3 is TGTGCCAGCAGCTTGGAGCCGGGGTATGGCTACACCTTC.

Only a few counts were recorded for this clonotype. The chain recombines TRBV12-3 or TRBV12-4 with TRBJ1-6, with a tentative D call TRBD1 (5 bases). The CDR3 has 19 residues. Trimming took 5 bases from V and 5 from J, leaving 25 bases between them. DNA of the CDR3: TGTGCCAGCAGTGCGCGCGACAGACCTTTTGGAGAAGATAATTCACCCCTCCACTTT. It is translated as CASSARDRPFGEDNSPLHF.

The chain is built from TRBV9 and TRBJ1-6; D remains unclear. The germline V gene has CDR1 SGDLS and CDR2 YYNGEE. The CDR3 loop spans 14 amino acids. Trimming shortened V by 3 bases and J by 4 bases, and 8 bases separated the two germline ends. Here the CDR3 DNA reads TGTGCCAGCAGCGAGGGAGCTTATAATTCACCCCTCCACTTT. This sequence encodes CASSEGAYNSPLHF.

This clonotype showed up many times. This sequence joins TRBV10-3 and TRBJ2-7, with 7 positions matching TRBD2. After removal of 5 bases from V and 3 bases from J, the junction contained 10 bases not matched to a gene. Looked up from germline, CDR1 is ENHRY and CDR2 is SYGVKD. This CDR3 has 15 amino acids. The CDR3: CAISLGTNHHYEQYF. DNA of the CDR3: TGTGCCATCAGTCTAGGGACTAATCACCACTACGAGCAGTACTTC.

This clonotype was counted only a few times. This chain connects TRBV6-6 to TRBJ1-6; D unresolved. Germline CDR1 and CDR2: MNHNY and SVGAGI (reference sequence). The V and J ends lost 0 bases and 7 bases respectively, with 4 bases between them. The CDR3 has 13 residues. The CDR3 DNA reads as TGTGCCAGCAGTTACTCGGACAATTCACCCCTCCACTTT. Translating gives CASSYSDNSPLHF.

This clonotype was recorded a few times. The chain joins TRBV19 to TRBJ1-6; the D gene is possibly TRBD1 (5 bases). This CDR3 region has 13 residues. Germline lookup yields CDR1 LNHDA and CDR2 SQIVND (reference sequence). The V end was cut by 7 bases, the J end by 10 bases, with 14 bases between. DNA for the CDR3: TGTGCCAGTAAGGCGAGGGAGGGGTCACCCCTCCACTTT. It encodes CASKAREGSPLHF. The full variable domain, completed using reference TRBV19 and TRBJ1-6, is DGGITQSPKYLFRKEGQNVTLSCEQNLNHDAMYWYRQDPGQGLRLIYYSQIVNDFQKGDIAEGYSVSREKKESFPLTVTSAQKNPTAFYLCASKAREGSPLHFGNGTRLTVT.

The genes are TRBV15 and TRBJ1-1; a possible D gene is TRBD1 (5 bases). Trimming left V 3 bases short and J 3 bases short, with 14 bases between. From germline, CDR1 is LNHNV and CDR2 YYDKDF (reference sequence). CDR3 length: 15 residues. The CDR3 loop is CATSRGTAGDTEAFF. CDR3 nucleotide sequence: TGTGCCACCAGCAGGGGGACCGCGGGTGACACTGAAGCTTTCTTT.

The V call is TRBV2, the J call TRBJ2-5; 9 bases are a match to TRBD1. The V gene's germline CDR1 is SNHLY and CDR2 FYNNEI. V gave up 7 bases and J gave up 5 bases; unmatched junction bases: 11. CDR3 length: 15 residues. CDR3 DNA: TGTGCCAGCACCCCCCCGGGACAGGGTCACGAGACCCAGTACTTC. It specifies CASTPPGQGHETQYF.

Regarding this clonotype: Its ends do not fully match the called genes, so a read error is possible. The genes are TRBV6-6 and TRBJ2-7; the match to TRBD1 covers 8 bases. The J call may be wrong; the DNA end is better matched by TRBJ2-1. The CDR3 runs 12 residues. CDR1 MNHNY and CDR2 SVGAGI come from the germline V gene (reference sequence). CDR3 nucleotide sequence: TGTGCCATCAGTGGACAGGGTGATGAGCAGTTCTTC. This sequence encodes CAISGQGDEQFF.

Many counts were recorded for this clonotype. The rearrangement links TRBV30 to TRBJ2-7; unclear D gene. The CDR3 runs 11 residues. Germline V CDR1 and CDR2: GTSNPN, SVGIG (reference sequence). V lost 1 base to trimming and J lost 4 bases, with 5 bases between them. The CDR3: CAWSGGYEQYF. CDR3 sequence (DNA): TGTGCCTGGAGTGGGGGATACGAGCAGTACTTC.

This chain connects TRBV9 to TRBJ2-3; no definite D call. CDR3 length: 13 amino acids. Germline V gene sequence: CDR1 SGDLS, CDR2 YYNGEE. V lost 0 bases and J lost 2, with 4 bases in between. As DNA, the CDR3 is TGTGCCAGCAGCGTAGGGACCACAGATACGCAGTATTTT. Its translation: CASSVGTTDTQYF.

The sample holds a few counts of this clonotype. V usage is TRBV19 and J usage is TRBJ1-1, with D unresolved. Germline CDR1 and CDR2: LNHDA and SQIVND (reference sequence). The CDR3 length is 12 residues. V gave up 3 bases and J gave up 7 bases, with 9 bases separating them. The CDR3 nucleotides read TGTGCCAGTAGTATCCCCAGCGGTGAAGCTTTCTTT. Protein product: CASSIPSGEAFF. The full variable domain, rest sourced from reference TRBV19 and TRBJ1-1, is DGGITQSPKYLFRKEGQNVTLSCEQNLNHDAMYWYRQDPGQGLRLIYYSQIVNDFQKGDIAEGYSVSREKKESFPLTVTSAQKNPTAFYLCASSIPSGEAFFGQGTRLTVV.

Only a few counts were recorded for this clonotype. The CDR3 here is CASSRQLAGGTDEQFF. Written as DNA, the CDR3 is TGTGCCAGCAGTCGACAACTAGCGGGAGGGACGGATGAGCAGTTCTTC. The V call is TRBV28, the J call TRBJ2-5; TRBD2 aligns across 13 bases. Judging by the DNA end, TRBJ2-1 fits better; the J call may be wrong. This CDR3 comprises 16 residues. Germline CDR1 and CDR2: MDHEN and SYDVKM.

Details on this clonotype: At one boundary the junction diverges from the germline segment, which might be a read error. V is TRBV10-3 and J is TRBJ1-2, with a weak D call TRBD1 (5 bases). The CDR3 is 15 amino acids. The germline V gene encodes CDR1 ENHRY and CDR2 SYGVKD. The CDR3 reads CAIGDYGGINYGYTF. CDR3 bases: TGTGCCATCGGTGACTACGGGGGGATTAACTATGGCTACACCTTC.

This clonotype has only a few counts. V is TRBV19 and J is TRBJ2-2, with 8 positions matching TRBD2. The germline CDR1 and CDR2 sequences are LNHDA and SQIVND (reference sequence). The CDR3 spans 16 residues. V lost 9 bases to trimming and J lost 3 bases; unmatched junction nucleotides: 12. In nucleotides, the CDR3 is TGTGCCAGATTCGGTACGGGCGGGAGGTACACCGGGGAGCTGTTTTTT. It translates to CARFGTGGRYTGELFF.

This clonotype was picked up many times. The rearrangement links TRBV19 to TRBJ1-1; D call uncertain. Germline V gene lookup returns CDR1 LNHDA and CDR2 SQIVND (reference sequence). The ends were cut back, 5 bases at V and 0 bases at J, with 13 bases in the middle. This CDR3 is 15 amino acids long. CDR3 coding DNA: TGTGCCAGTAGTCCCTGGGTAACAGTGAACACTGAAGCTTTCTTT. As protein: CASSPWVTVNTEAFF.

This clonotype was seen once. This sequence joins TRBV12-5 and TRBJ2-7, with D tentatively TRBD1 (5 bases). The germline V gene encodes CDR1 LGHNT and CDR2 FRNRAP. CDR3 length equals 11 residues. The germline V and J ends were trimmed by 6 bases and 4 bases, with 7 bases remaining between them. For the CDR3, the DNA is TGTGCTAGTGGACCAGGGTACGAGCAGTACTTC. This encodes CASGPGYEQYF.

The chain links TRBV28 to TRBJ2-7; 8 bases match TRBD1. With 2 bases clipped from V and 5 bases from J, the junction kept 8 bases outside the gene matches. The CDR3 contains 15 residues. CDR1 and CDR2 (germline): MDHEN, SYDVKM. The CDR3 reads CASSLGGQGADEQYF. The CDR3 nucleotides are TGTGCCAGCAGTTTAGGCGGCCAGGGGGCGGACGAGCAGTACTTC.

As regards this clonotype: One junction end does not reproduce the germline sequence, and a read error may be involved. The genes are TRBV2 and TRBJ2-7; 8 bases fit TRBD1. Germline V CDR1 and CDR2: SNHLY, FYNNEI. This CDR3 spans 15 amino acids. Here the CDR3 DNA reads TGCGCCAGCAGCCAGGCAGGGGGCGCGTCCTACGAGCAGTACTTC. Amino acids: CASSQAGGASYEQYF.

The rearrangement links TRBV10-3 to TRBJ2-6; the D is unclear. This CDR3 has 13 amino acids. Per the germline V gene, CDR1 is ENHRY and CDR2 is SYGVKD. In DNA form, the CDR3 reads TGTGTTATCAGTGTCGCTGGGGCCAACGTCCTGACTTTC. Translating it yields CVISVAGANVLTF.

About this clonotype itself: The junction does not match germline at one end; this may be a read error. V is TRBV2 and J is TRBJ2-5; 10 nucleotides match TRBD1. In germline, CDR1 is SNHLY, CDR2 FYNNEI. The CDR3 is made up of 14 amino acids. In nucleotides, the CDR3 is TGTGCCAGCAGTCGGGACAGGGGAAAAGAGGCCCAGTACTTC. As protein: CASSRDRGKEAQYF.

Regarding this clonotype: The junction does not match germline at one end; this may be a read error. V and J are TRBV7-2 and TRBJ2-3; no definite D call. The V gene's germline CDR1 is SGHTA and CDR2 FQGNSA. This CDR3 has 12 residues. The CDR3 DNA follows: TGTGCCATCAGCGCCCACACAGATACGCAGTATTTT. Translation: CAISAHTDTQYF.

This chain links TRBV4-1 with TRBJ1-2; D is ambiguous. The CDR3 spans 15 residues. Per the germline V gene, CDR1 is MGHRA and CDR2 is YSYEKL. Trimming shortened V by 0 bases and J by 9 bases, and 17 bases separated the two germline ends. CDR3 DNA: TGCGCCAGCAGCCAAGATGTGGCACCTCCCTCCCGCTACACCTTC. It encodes CASSQDVAPPSRYTF.

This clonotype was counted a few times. The CDR3 is CASMGGGGIYEQYF. Here the CDR3 DNA reads TGTGCCAGCATGGGCGGCGGGGGAATCTACGAGCAGTACTTC. The chain is built from TRBV12-3 or TRBV12-4 and TRBJ2-7; 7 nucleotides line up with TRBD2. This CDR3 contains 14 residues. J was trimmed by 3 bases and V by 7 bases; bases with no gene match: 9.

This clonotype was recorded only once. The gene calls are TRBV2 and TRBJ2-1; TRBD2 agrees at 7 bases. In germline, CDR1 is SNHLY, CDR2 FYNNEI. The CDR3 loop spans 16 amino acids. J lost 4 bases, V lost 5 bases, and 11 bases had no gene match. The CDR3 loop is CASSLPGGPLYNEQFF. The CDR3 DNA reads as TGTGCCAGCAGTTTACCGGGAGGCCCCCTATACAATGAGCAGTTCTTC.

Written as DNA, the CDR3 is TGTGCCAGCAGCACCCGCCCAAGGGGGCTGTCCTACGAGCAGTACTTC. This translates into CASSTRPRGLSYEQYF. The chain combines TRBV7-6 with TRBJ2-7; 7 bases align to TRBD1. From germline, CDR1 is SGHVS and CDR2 FNYEAQ. The CDR3 is made up of 16 amino acids. The V gene end was trimmed by 5 bases and the J gene end by 1 base; junction bases not matched to a gene: 11.

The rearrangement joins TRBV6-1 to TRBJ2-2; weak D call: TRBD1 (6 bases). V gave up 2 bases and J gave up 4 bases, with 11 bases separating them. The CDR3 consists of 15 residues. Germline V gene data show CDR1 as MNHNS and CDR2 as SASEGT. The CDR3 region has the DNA TGTGCCAGCAGTGAAACAGGGTTGGGCACCGGGGAGCTGTTTTTT. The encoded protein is CASSETGLGTGELFF.

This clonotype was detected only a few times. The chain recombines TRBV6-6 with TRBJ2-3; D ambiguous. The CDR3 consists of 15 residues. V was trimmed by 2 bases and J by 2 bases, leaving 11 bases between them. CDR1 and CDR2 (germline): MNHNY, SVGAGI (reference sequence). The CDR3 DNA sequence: TGTGCCAGCAGTTACGCGGTAAACCCCACAGATACGCAGTATTTT. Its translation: CASSYAVNPTDTQYF.

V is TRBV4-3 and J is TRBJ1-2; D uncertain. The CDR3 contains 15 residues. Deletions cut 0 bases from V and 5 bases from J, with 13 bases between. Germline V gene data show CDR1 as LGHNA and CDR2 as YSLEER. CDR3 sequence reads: CASSQDSSPLYGYTF. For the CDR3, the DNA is TGCGCCAGCAGCCAAGATAGCAGTCCTCTTTATGGCTACACCTTC.

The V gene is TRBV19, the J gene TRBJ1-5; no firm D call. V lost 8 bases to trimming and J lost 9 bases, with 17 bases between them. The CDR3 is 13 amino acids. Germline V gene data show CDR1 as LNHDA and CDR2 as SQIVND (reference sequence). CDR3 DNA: TGTGCCAGTGAAGACGGACGGAGCTGGCCCCAGCATTTT. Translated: CASEDGRSWPQHF.